These T cell receptor beta chains were read from a single sample in a study of cytomegalovirus exposure and HLA in healthy donors. The repertoire was sequenced with immunoSEQ multiplex PCR; TCRdb's copy has only in-frame clones and lacks some. The table includes about 200,000 clones, 75% to 90% detected once. Input material: PBMCs. The receptors were gathered from a man in his thirties or forties in good health and CMV-seronegative. Both conserved end residues are part of each CDR3. Fields, in order: D gene, J gene, clone size, V gene, CDR3 protein, CDR3 DNA. A D gene is named only where the DNA matches it firmly. Size values are once, few and many counts, or a class for expanded clones, and some rows have none.

>-|TRBJ2-3|-|TRBV7-9
CASSLQTSRGTDTQYF
TGTGCCAGCAGCTTACAGACATCGAGAGGCACAGATACGCAGTATTTT
>TRBD1|TRBJ2-1|-|TRBV7-2
CASSLRGTGVLRHNEQFF
TGTGCCAGCAGCTTAAGGGGGACAGGGGTCTTAAGACACAATGAGCAGTTCTTC
>-|TRBJ1-5|-|TRBV6-5
CASSDGRRNQPQHF
TGTGCCAGCAGCGACGGGAGGCGCAATCAGCCCCAGCATTTT
>-|TRBJ1-5|-|TRBV2
CASSELRGSNQPQHF
TGTGCCAGCAGTGAACTCAGGGGAAGCAATCAGCCCCAGCATTTT
>-|TRBJ1-1|-|TRBV9
CASSVEAAGVNTEAFF
TGTGCCAGCAGCGTAGAAGCGGCAGGGGTGAACACTGAAGCTTTCTTT
>-|TRBJ1-2|few|TRBV4-2
CASSLGAGAPGYTF
TGTGCCAGCAGCCTGGGGGCGGGGGCGCCGGGCTACACCTTC
>TRBD1|TRBJ2-2|-|TRBV5-1
CASSWGTGTTGELFF
TGCGCCAGCAGCTGGGGGACAGGGACCACCGGGGAGCTGTTTTTT
>TRBD2|TRBJ2-3|-|TRBV19
CASSDGLADMMGWTDTQYF
TGTGCCAGTAGCGATGGACTAGCGGATATGATGGGATGGACAGATACGCAGTATTTT
>-|TRBJ1-1|-|TRBV11-2
CASTRFTTGTQNTEAFF
TGTGCCAGCACCCGATTCACTACCGGGACACAGAACACTGAAGCTTTCTTT
>-|TRBJ2-7|-|TRBV7-9
CASSRLTYEQYF
TGTGCCAGCAGCCGGTTAACCTACGAGCAGTACTTC
>TRBD2|TRBJ2-7|-|TRBV2
CASSERERSYEQYF
TGTGCCAGCAGTGAGCGGGAGCGTTCCTACGAGCAGTACTTC
>-|TRBJ2-5|-|TRBV2
CASSEGVGRETQYF
TGTGCCAGCAGTGAAGGGGTAGGGAGAGAGACCCAGTACTTC
>TRBD2|TRBJ2-1|-|TRBV18
CASSPNAGLARNEQFF
TGTGCCAGCTCACCAAACGCAGGACTAGCGAGAAATGAGCAGTTCTTC
>-|TRBJ1-1|-|TRBV28
CASRLTGHTEAFF
TGTGCCAGCAGACTGACAGGACACACTGAAGCTTTCTTT
>-|TRBJ1-5|-|TRBV7-2
CASSSRANQPQHF
TGTGCCAGCAGCTCCCGAGCCAATCAGCCCCAGCATTTT
>TRBD2|TRBJ2-3|-|TRBV10-1
CASSESGLAGRGDTQYF
TGCGCCAGCAGTGAGTCGGGACTAGCGGGGAGGGGGGATACGCAGTATTTT
>-|TRBJ2-7|-|TRBV6-5
CASSRQEAYEQYF
TGTGCCAGCAGTCGACAGGAGGCCTACGAGCAGTACTTC
>-|TRBJ1-1|-|TRBV6-1
CASELIMNTEAFF
TGTGCCAGCGAGCTTATTATGAACACTGAAGCTTTCTTT
>-|TRBJ1-1|-|TRBV19
CASSIDYRRTEAFF
TGTGCCAGTAGTATAGACTACCGGCGGACTGAAGCTTTCTTT
>-|TRBJ1-3|-|TRBV5-6
CASSFKHAIFSGNTIYF
TGTGCCAGCAGCTTTAAACATGCCATATTCTCCGGAAACACCATATATTTT
>-|TRBJ2-2|-|TRBV28
CASRGPGELFF
TGTGCCAGCAGGGGGCCCGGGGAGCTGTTTTTT
>-|TRBJ2-1|-|TRBV10-2
CASSEVAILGSHEQFF
TGCGCCAGCAGTGAGGTTGCGATCCTAGGGAGCCATGAGCAGTTCTTC
>TRBD2|TRBJ2-5|-|TRBV6-5
CASSSWTSGRETQYF
TGTGCCAGCAGTTCTTGGACTAGCGGGAGAGAGACCCAGTACTTC
>-|TRBJ2-3|-|TRBV5-6
CASSLSEGRTDTQYF
TGTGCCAGCAGCTTGTCGGAGGGCCGCACAGATACGCAGTATTTT
>-|TRBJ2-7|-|TRBV9
CASSVAGDNYEQYF
TGTGCCAGCAGCGTAGCTGGGGACAACTACGAGCAGTACTTC
>TRBD2|TRBJ2-1|-|TRBV6-1
CASSATSGTTTGQFF
TGTGCCAGCAGTGCAACCTCCGGGACTACCACCGGGCAGTTCTTC
>-|TRBJ2-1|-|TRBV5-1
CASSLAGSLHNEQFF
TGCGCCAGCAGCTTGGCCGGGTCGTTACACAATGAGCAGTTCTTC
>-|TRBJ2-2|-|TRBV18
CASSPINARGGTGELFF
TGTGCCAGCTCACCGATTAATGCCAGGGGCGGAACCGGGGAGCTGTTTTTT
>-|TRBJ1-4|-|TRBV28
CASSLTGLDEKLFF
TGTGCCAGCAGTTTGACAGGCCTGGATGAAAAACTGTTTTTT
>-|TRBJ2-3|-|TRBV5-4
CASSLVGTSTDTQYF
TGTGCCAGCAGCTTGGTAGGGACTAGCACAGATACGCAGTATTTT
>TRBD1|TRBJ2-7|-|TRBV29-1
CSVPGQGVNEQYF
TGCAGCGTGCCTGGACAGGGGGTAAACGAGCAGTACTTC
>TRBD2|TRBJ2-1|-|TRBV6-5
CASASGSRWEQFF
TGTGCCAGCGCAAGCGGGAGTAGGTGGGAGCAGTTCTTC
>TRBD1|TRBJ2-5|-|TRBV19
CASSRQGGETQYF
TGTGCCAGTAGCAGACAGGGGGGGGAGACCCAGTACTTC
>TRBD1|TRBJ1-2|-|TRBV6-5
CASGDRAHYGYTF
TGTGCCAGCGGGGACAGGGCCCACTATGGCTACACCTTC
>-|TRBJ1-4|-|TRBV7-2
CASSSGGAEKLFF
TGTGCCAGCAGCTCCGGGGGGGCGGAAAAACTGTTTTTT
>-|TRBJ1-5|-|TRBV6-5
CASSTGNQPQHF
TGTGCCAGCAGCACAGGTAATCAGCCCCAGCATTTT
>-|TRBJ2-1|-|TRBV19
CASSIVDITNKYNEQFF
TGTGCCAGTAGTATCGTCGATATAACTAACAAATACAATGAGCAGTTCTTC
>TRBD2|TRBJ2-7|-|TRBV30
CAWSVLAGVNEQYF
TGTGCCTGGAGTGTACTAGCGGGAGTAAACGAGCAGTACTTC
>-|TRBJ2-5|-|TRBV27
CASSPSGYYAQETQYF
TGTGCCAGCAGTCCCTCAGGGTATTATGCCCAAGAGACCCAGTACTTC
>TRBD1|TRBJ2-4|-|TRBV14
CASSQEPYRDRGKNIQYF
TGTGCCAGCAGCCAAGAACCGTACCGGGACAGGGGAAAAAACATTCAGTACTTC
>TRBD1|TRBJ2-7|few|TRBV19
CACRLTGSDEQYF
TGTGCCTGCCGGTTGACAGGGTCGGACGAGCAGTACTTC
>-|TRBJ2-5|-|TRBV10-3
CAIRGGGKEVEETQYF
TGTGCCATCAGGGGAGGAGGGAAGGAGGTAGAGGAGACCCAGTACTTC
>-|TRBJ2-7|-|TRBV14
CASSRWGQTYEQYF
TGTGCCAGCAGCCGTTGGGGGCAGACCTACGAGCAGTACTTC
>-|TRBJ1-1|-|TRBV9
CASSVDGGTGEAFF
TGTGCCAGCAGCGTAGACGGCGGGACGGGTGAAGCTTTCTTT
>-|TRBJ1-1|-|TRBV10-1
CASSGYDKAEAFF
TGCGCCAGCAGTGGCTATGACAAGGCTGAAGCTTTCTTT
>TRBD2|TRBJ2-7|-|TRBV11-1
CASSSGTSGYSYEQYF
TGTGCCAGCAGTTCCGGGACTAGCGGGTACTCCTACGAGCAGTACTTC
>-|TRBJ1-2|few|TRBV6-1
CASSDRTAANYGYTF
TGTGCCAGCAGTGACCGTACTGCTGCTAACTATGGCTACACCTTC
>-|TRBJ2-3|-|TRBV2
CASTQQLEGGQYF
TGTGCCAGCACGCAGCAATTGGAGGGCGGGCAGTATTTT
>-|TRBJ1-2|-|TRBV28
CASSFLRTDYYGYTF
TGTGCCAGCAGTTTCCTCCGGACAGATTATTATGGCTACACCTTC
>-|TRBJ2-3|-|TRBV5-1
CASSHGRSGTDTQYF
TGCGCCAGCAGCCATGGGAGATCAGGCACAGATACGCAGTATTTT
>TRBD2|TRBJ2-3|-|TRBV5-6
CASSETSGEADTQYF
TGTGCCAGCAGCGAGACTAGCGGGGAGGCAGATACGCAGTATTTT
>-|TRBJ2-5|-|TRBV28
CASSLSRQWETQYF
TGTGCCAGCAGTTTATCCCGACAGTGGGAGACCCAGTACTTC
>-|TRBJ1-1|few|TRBV4-1
CASSQSPSMNTEAFF
TGCGCCAGCAGCCAATCCCCAAGCATGAACACTGAAGCTTTCTTT
>TRBD2|TRBJ2-1|once|TRBV7-6
CASSYPGLAGGPYNEQFF
TGTGCCAGCAGCTACCCGGGACTAGCGGGAGGGCCCTACAATGAGCAGTTCTTC
>-|TRBJ1-1|-|TRBV27
CASGRVGKNTEAFF
TGTGCCAGCGGACGAGTCGGGAAGAACACTGAAGCTTTCTTT
>TRBD2|TRBJ2-5|-|TRBV29-1
CSASGGTSGREETQYF
TGCAGCGCCTCCGGCGGGACTAGCGGACGCGAAGAGACCCAGTACTTC
>-|TRBJ1-1|-|TRBV7-9
CASSGRGEGTEAFF
TGTGCCAGCAGCGGGAGGGGAGAAGGCACTGAAGCTTTCTTT
>-|TRBJ2-1|-|TRBV11-2
CASMLPGTPKGEQFF
TGTGCCAGCATGCTCCCCGGGACTCCGAAAGGTGAGCAGTTCTTC
>TRBD1|TRBJ2-7|few|TRBV29-1
CSVQSGTGAYEQYF
TGCAGCGTTCAAAGCGGGACAGGGGCCTACGAGCAGTACTTC